This is a list of T cell receptor beta chains from one sample in a study of T cell responses to AZD1222 COVID-19 vaccine. Libraries were prepared by immunoSEQ multiplex PCR; TCRdb keeps only in-frame clonotypes and omits some of them. The table includes some 150,000 clones, 80% to 90% detected once. The sample consisted of peripheral blood, taken on day 0 of AZD1222 vaccination. The receptors shown here come from an adult in good health. The CDR3 runs from the conserved cysteine through the conserved F or W. Fields, in order: D gene, clone size, V gene, J gene, CDR3 protein, CDR3 DNA. D genes are given only for firm matches. Not every row has a clone size; where given, it reads once, few, many or a size class.

>-|-|TRBV19|TRBJ1-3
CASTGVRNTIYF
TGTGCCAGTACAGGGGTGAGAAACACCATATATTTT
>TRBD1|few|TRBV6-2/TRBV6-3|TRBJ2-7
CASSNRDRGIYEQYF
TGTGCCAGCAGTAACCGGGACAGGGGTATCTACGAGCAGTACTTC
>-|-|TRBV6-5|TRBJ2-2
CAITPPGDTGELFF
TGTGCCATCACTCCACCGGGCGACACCGGGGAGCTGTTTTTT
>TRBD1|-|TRBV19|TRBJ2-1
CASSIGTGWPYNEQFF
TGTGCCAGTAGTATAGGGACAGGGTGGCCCTACAATGAGCAGTTCTTC
>-|-|TRBV6-5|TRBJ1-2
CASSRHDESYGYTF
TGTGCCAGCAGTCGCCACGATGAGTCCTATGGCTACACCTTC
>-|-|TRBV19|TRBJ1-1
CASSMQRGSVNTEAFF
TGTGCCAGTAGTATGCAAAGGGGGTCGGTGAACACTGAAGCTTTCTTT
>-|medium-sized|TRBV27|TRBJ2-1
CASSRPPFEEQFF
TGTGCCAGCAGTAGGCCACCTTTTGAGGAGCAGTTCTTC
>TRBD2|-|TRBV29-1|TRBJ2-1
CSVGGTSGTASYNEQFF
TGCAGCGTTGGGGGGACTAGCGGGACCGCCTCCTACAATGAGCAGTTCTTC
>-|-|TRBV7-8|TRBJ1-1
CASSPRLNTEAFF
TGTGCCAGCAGCCCGAGGTTGAACACTGAAGCTTTCTTT
>TRBD2|-|TRBV5-1|TRBJ2-3
CASLTSGADTDTQYF
TGCGCCAGCCTTACCAGCGGGGCCGACACAGATACGCAGTATTTT
>-|-|TRBV4-1|TRBJ2-7
CASSQVVGGNEQYF
TGCGCCAGCAGCCAAGTGGTGGGCGGCAACGAGCAGTACTTC
>-|-|TRBV18|TRBJ2-1
CASSPLRTDYNEQFF
TGTGCCAGCTCACCACTCCGGACGGACTACAATGAGCAGTTCTTC
>TRBD2|-|TRBV2|TRBJ2-3
CASSIGTSYYTDTQYF
TGTGCCAGCAGTATAGGGACTAGCTACTACACAGATACGCAGTATTTT
>-|once|TRBV18|TRBJ2-2
CASSPAWDTGELFF
TGTGCCAGCTCACCAGCTTGGGACACCGGGGAGCTGTTTTTT
>-|-|TRBV9|TRBJ1-1
CASSVASGHTEAFF
TGTGCCAGCAGCGTAGCCTCCGGGCACACTGAAGCTTTCTTT
>-|-|TRBV7-2|TRBJ1-1
CASSFRLSDTEAFF
TGTGCCAGCAGCTTCCGGTTAAGCGACACTGAAGCTTTCTTT
>TRBD2|few|TRBV7-7|TRBJ2-3
CASSPGLAPDTQYF
TGTGCTAGCAGCCCAGGACTAGCACCCGATACGCAGTATTTT
>-|once|TRBV7-8|TRBJ1-5
CASSLARPGQGFNQPQHF
TGTGCCAGCAGCTTAGCGCGCCCGGGTCAGGGGTTCAATCAGCCCCAGCATTTT
>-|-|TRBV7-6|TRBJ1-2
CASSSTKGTTFASDGYTF
TGTGCCAGCAGCTCGACCAAGGGTACCACATTCGCGTCGGATGGCTACACCTTC
>TRBD1|-|TRBV28|TRBJ1-2
CASSLRAPGQGVFHYGYTF
TGTGCCAGCAGTTTAAGGGCCCCAGGACAGGGAGTCTTCCACTATGGCTACACCTTC
>-|-|TRBV4-2|TRBJ1-3
CASSQGLGGSGNTIYF
TGTGCCAGCAGCCAGGGCTTGGGAGGGTCAGGAAACACCATATATTTT
>TRBD1|-|TRBV7-9|TRBJ1-4
CASSSGQDHSEKLFF
TGTGCCAGCAGCTCCGGACAGGACCATAGTGAAAAACTGTTTTTT
>-|-|TRBV4-2|TRBJ1-1
CASSQEGRGNTEAFF
TGTGCCAGCAGCCAAGAGGGGAGAGGAAACACTGAAGCTTTCTTT
>-|once|TRBV27|TRBJ2-2
CASSLGGAGELFF
TGTGCCAGCAGTTTAGGGGGCGCCGGGGAGCTGTTTTTT
>-|-|TRBV4-1|TRBJ2-7
CASSQFNRGRVISYEQYF
TGCGCCAGCAGCCAATTCAATAGGGGCAGGGTCATCTCCTACGAGCAGTACTTC
>TRBD2|-|TRBV18|TRBJ2-1
CASSPPLAGPTYNEQFF
TGTGCCAGCTCACCGCCACTAGCGGGGCCGACCTACAATGAGCAGTTCTTC
>TRBD2|-|TRBV6-2/TRBV6-3|TRBJ2-1
CASSYAGGRGNEQFF
TGTGCCAGCAGTTACGCTGGCGGGAGAGGCAATGAGCAGTTCTTC
>TRBD1|-|TRBV19|TRBJ1-3
CASATGAENTIYF
TGTGCCAGCGCTACAGGGGCGGAAAACACCATATATTTT
>TRBD2|once|TRBV19|TRBJ2-7
CASSDSEGLIYEQYF
TGTGCCAGTAGCGATTCAGAGGGACTAATCTACGAGCAGTACTTC
>-|-|TRBV19|TRBJ2-1
CASSIGPYNEQFF
TGTGCCAGTAGTATAGGACCTTACAATGAGCAGTTCTTC
>TRBD2|-|TRBV2|TRBJ2-5
CASSELAGGSPAQYF
TGTGCCAGCAGTGAATTAGCGGGGGGGTCCCCGGCCCAGTACTTC
>-|-|TRBV14|TRBJ2-3
CASSPQVYTDTQYF
TGTGCCAGCTCCCCCCAGGTTTACACAGATACGCAGTATTTT
>-|-|TRBV6-2/TRBV6-3|TRBJ2-1
CASSYSIGTIHTEQFF
TGTGCCAGCAGTTACTCGATTGGGACAATTCACACAGAGCAGTTCTTC
>TRBD2|-|TRBV7-7|TRBJ2-1
CASSATSGSPNEQFF
TGTGCCAGCAGCGCGACTAGCGGGAGCCCCAATGAGCAGTTCTTC
>TRBD2|-|TRBV4-2|TRBJ2-5
CASSQDGTGGAETQYF
TGTGCCAGCAGCCAAGATGGGACGGGAGGGGCAGAGACCCAGTACTTC
>TRBD2|-|TRBV29-1|TRBJ2-7
CSVSLGLAGVDEQYF
TGCAGCGTTTCACTGGGACTAGCGGGAGTGGACGAGCAGTACTTC
>-|-|TRBV6-5|TRBJ2-1
CASSYSRAGNEQFF
TGTGCCAGCAGTTACTCGAGGGCAGGCAATGAGCAGTTCTTC
>-|-|TRBV6-5|TRBJ1-6
CASSYKGGSYNSPLHF
TGTGCCAGCAGTTACAAGGGGGGCTCCTATAATTCACCCCTCCACTTT
>TRBD2|few|TRBV5-1|TRBJ2-5
CASQRTSGEETQYF
TGCGCCAGCCAAAGAACTAGCGGGGAAGAGACCCAGTACTTC
>-|-|TRBV21-1|TRBJ2-1
CASSSRGRNEQFF
TGTGCCAGCAGCAGCAGAGGGAGAAATGAGCAGTTCTTC
>-|-|TRBV9|TRBJ2-7
CASSVEPSRSYEQYF
TGTGCCAGCAGCGTAGAACCCTCCCGCTCCTACGAGCAGTACTTC
>-|-|TRBV4-3|TRBJ2-1
CASSQGGGASSYNEQFF
TGCGCCAGCAGCCAAGGAGGCGGGGCTTCCTCTTACAATGAGCAGTTCTTC
>-|-|TRBV7-2|TRBJ1-1
CASSFASGNTEAFF
TGTGCCAGCAGCTTTGCCTCGGGGAACACTGAAGCTTTCTTT
>-|-|TRBV29-1|TRBJ2-2
CSVEGPFRESGTGELFF
TGCAGCGTTGAAGGTCCCTTCCGGGAGAGTGGCACCGGGGAGCTGTTTTTT
>-|few|TRBV30|TRBJ1-4
CAWNRDFNEKLFF
TGTGCCTGGAACAGGGACTTCAATGAAAAACTGTTTTTT
>-|-|TRBV28|TRBJ2-7
CASSLIYGSSYEQYF
TGTGCCAGCAGTTTAATTTACGGGAGCTCCTACGAGCAGTACTTC
>-|-|TRBV10-3|TRBJ2-2
CAISELTPGELFF
TGTGCCATCAGTGAATTGACTCCCGGGGAGCTGTTTTTT
>-|-|TRBV21-1|TRBJ1-6
CASSKARGGYNSPLHF
TGTGCCAGCAGCAAAGCGCGAGGAGGCTATAATTCACCCCTCCACTTT
>TRBD1|-|TRBV9|TRBJ1-2
CASSVSGTGRGYGYTF
TGTGCCAGCAGCGTATCCGGGACAGGACGAGGCTATGGCTACACCTTC
>-|-|TRBV18|TRBJ2-5
CASSPPGAVETQYF
TGTGCCAGCTCACCTCCCGGGGCGGTGGAGACCCAGTACTTC
>TRBD2|-|TRBV19|TRBJ2-1
CASSKTSLPGNEQFF
TGTGCCAGTAGCAAGACTAGCCTCCCCGGCAATGAGCAGTTCTTC
>-|few|TRBV6-5|TRBJ1-6
CASSSSVGARSPLHF
-
>TRBD2|once|TRBV5-6|TRBJ2-1
CASRPTSGLYNEQFF
TGTGCCAGCAGGCCTACTAGCGGGCTATACAATGAGCAGTTCTTC
>TRBD1|-|TRBV15|TRBJ1-5
CATSRDRGTNQPQHF
TGTGCCACCAGCAGGGACAGGGGGACCAATCAGCCCCAGCATTTT
>-|-|TRBV2|TRBJ1-2
CASSRTLVNYGYTF
TGTGCCAGCAGTAGGACACTTGTCAACTATGGCTACACCTTC
>TRBD1|-|TRBV19|TRBJ1-1
CASSPRQGAVTEAFF
TGTGCCAGTAGTCCCCGACAGGGGGCCGTCACTGAAGCTTTCTTT